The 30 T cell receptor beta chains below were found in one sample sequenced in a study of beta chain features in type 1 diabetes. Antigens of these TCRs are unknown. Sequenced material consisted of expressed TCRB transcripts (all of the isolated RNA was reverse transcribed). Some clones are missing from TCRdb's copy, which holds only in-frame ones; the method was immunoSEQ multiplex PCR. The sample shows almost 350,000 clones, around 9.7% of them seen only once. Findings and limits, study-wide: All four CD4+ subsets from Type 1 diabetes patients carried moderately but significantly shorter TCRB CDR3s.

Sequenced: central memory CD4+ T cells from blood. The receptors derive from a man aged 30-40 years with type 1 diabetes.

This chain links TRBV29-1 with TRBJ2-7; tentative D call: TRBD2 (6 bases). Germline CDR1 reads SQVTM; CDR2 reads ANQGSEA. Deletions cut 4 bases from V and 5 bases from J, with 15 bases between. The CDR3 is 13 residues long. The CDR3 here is CSVVRGGFDEQYF. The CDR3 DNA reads TGCAGCGTTGTTAGGGGAGGATTTGACGAGCAGTACTTC.

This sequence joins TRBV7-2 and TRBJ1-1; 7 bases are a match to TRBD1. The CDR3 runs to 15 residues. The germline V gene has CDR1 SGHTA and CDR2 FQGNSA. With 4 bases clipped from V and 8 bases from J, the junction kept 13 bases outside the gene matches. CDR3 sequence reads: CASSWPGRGMREAFF. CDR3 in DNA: TGTGCCAGCAGCTGGCCCGGCAGGGGGATGAGGGAAGCTTTCTTT.

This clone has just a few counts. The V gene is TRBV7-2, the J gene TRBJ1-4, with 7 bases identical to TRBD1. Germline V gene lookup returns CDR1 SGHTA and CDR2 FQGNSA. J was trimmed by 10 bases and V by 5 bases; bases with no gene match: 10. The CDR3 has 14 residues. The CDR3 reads CASSPDRVTGKLFF. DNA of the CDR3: TGTGCCAGCAGCCCAGACAGGGTAACCGGAAAACTGTTTTTT.

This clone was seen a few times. CDR3 bases: TGTGCCAGCCTGACAGAAAGCTCCTATAATTCACCCCTCCACTTT. This encodes CASLTESSYNSPLHF. V usage is TRBV2 and J usage is TRBJ1-6, with D perhaps TRBD1 (5 bases). V dropped 8 bases and J dropped 0 bases, with 11 bases sitting between them. CDR1 is SNHLY, CDR2 FYNNEI, per germline. CDR3 length: 15 amino acids. Combining the CDR3 with reference TRBV2 and TRBJ1-6 gives the whole variable domain EPEVTQTPSHQVTQMGQEVILRCVPISNHLYFYWYRQILGQKVEFLVSFYNNEISEKSEIFDDQFSVERPDGSNFTLKIRSTKLEDSAMYFCASLTESSYNSPLHFGNGTRLTVT.

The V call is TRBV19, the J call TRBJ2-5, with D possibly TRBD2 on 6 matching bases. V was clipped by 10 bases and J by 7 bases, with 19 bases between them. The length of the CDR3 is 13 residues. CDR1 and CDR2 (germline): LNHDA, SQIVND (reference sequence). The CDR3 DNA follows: TGTGCCACTGCCCCTCCGGGACTTCGGACCCAGTACTTC. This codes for CATAPPGLRTQYF.

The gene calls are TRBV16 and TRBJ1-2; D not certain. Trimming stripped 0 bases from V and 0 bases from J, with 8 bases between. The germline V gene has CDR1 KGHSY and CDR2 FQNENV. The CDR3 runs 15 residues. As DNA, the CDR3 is TGTGCCAGCAGCCAATCCGCCAGGACTAACTATGGCTACACCTTC. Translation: CASSQSARTNYGYTF.

Here the CDR3 reads CASSLRGEYTEAFF. CDR3 nucleotides: TGTGCCAGCAGTTTACGGGGAGAGTACACTGAAGCTTTCTTT. The genes are TRBV28 and TRBJ1-1; D unresolved. This CDR3 contains 14 residues. V lost 2 bases and J lost 3, with 10 bases in between. CDR1 and CDR2 (germline): MDHEN, SYDVKM.

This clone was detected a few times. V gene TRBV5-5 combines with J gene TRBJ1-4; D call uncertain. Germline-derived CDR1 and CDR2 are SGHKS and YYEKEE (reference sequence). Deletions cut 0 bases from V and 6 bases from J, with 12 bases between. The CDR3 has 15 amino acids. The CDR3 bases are TGTGCCAGCAGCTTGGATGGTCGGGCAGATGAAAAACTGTTTTTT. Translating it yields CASSLDGRADEKLFF.

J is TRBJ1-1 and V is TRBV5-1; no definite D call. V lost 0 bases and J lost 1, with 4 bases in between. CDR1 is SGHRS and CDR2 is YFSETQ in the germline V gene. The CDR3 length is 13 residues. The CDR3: CASSLDRNTEAFF. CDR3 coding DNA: TGCGCCAGCAGCTTGGACAGGAACACTGAAGCTTTCTTT.

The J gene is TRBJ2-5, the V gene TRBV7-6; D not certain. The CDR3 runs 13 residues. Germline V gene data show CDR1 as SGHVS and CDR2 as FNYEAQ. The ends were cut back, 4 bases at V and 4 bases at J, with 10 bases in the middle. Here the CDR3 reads CASSSIKGETQYF. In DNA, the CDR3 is TGTGCCAGCAGCTCAATAAAGGGAGAGACCCAGTACTTC.

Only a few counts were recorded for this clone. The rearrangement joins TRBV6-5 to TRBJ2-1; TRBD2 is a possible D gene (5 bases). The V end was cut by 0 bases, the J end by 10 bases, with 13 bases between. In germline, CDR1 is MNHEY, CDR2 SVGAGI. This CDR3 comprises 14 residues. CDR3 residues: CASSYSGAPWEQFF. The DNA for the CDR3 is TGTGCCAGCAGTTACTCGGGAGCCCCATGGGAGCAGTTCTTC.

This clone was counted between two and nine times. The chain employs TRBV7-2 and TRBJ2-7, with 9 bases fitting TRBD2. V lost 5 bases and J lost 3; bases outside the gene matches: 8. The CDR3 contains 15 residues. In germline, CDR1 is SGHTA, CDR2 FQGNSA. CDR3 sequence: CASSPAGGTSYEQYF. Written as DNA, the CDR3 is TGTGCCAGCAGCCCCGCGGGGGGGACAAGCTACGAGCAGTACTTC.

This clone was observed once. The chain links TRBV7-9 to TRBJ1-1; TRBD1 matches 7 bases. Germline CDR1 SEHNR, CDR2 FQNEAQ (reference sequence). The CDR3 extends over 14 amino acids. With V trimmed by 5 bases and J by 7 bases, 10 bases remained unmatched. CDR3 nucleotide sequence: TGTGCCAGCAGCCCCCAGGGACAGAGCCTTGAAGCTTTCTTT. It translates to CASSPQGQSLEAFF.

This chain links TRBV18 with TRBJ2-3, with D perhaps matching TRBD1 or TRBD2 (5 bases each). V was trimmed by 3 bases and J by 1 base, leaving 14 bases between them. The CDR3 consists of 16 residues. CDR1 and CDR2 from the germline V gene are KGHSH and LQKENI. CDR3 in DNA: TGTGCCAGCTCACCGACCCCAGGGACGGGCACAGATACGCAGTATTTT. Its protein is CASSPTPGTGTDTQYF.

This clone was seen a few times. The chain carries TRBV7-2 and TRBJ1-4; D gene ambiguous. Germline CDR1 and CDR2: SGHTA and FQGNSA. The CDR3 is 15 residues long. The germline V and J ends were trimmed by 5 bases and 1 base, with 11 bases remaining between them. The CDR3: CASSLAPGTNEKLFF. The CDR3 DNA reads TGTGCCAGCAGCCTCGCACCGGGAACTAATGAAAAACTGTTTTTT.

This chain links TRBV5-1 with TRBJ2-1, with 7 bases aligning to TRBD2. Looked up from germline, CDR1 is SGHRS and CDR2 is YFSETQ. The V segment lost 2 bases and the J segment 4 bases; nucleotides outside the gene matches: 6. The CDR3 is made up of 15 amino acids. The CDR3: CASSFGTTRYNEQFF. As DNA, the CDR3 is TGCGCCAGCAGCTTTGGGACTACACGTTACAATGAGCAGTTCTTC.

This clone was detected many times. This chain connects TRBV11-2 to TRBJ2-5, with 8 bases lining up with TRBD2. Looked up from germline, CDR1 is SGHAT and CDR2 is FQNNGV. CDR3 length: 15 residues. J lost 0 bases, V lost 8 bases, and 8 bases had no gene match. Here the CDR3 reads CASQTGGGNQETQYF. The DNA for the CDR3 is TGTGCCAGCCAAACTGGCGGGGGGAACCAAGAGACCCAGTACTTC.

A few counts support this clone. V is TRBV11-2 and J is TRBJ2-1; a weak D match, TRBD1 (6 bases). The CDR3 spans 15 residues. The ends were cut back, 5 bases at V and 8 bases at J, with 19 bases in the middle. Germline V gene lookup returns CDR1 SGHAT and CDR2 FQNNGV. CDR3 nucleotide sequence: TGTGCCAGCAGCCATATTATATCAGGGGAAGATGAGCAGTTCTTC. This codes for CASSHIISGEDEQFF.

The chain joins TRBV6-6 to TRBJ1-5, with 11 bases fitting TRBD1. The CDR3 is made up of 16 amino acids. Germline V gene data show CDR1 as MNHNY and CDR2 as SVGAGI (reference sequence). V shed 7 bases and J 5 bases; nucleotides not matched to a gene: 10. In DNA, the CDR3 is TGTGCCAGCATATCATCGACGGGACAGGGGGATCAGCCCCAGCATTTT. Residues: CASISSTGQGDQPQHF.

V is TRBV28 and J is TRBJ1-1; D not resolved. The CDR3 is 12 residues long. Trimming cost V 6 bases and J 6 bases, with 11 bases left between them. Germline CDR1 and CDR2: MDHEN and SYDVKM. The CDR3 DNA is TGTGCCAGCAGCCCACCCGGCCCTGAAGCTTTCTTT. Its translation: CASSPPGPEAFF.

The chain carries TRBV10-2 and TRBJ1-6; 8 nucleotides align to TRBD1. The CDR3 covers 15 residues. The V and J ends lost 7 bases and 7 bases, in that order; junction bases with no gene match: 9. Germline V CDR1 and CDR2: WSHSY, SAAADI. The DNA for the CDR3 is TGCGCCAGCACTTTCGGACAGGGCGCAAATTCACCCCTCCACTTT. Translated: CASTFGQGANSPLHF.

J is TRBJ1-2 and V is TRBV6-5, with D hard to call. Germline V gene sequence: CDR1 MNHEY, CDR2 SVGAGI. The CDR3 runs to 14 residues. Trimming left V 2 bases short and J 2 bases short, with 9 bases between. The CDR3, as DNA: TGTGCCAGCAGTTACCGACCGATAAACTATGGCTACACCTTC. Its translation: CASSYRPINYGYTF.

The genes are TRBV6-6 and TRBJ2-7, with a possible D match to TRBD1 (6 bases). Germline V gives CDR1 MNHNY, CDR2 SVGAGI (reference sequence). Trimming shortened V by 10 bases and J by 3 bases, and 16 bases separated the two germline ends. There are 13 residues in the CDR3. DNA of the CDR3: TGTGCCATCAGCCGGGACACGATCTACGAGCAGTACTTC. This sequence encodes CAISRDTIYEQYF.

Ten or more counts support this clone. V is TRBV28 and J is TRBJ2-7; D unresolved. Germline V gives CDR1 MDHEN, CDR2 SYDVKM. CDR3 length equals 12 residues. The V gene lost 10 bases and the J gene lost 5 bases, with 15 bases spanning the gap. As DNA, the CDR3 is TGTGCCACCCTGGAAGGGTGGGACGAGCAGTACTTC. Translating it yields CATLEGWDEQYF.

CDR3 sequence (DNA): TGTGCCATCAGTGAACAAATGAACACTGAAGCTTTCTTT. The encoded protein is CAISEQMNTEAFF. The chain employs TRBV10-3 and TRBJ1-1; D ambiguous. V was cut by 3 bases and J by 0 bases, with 5 bases left in between. The CDR3 is 13 residues long. Germline CDR1 and CDR2: ENHRY and SYGVKD.

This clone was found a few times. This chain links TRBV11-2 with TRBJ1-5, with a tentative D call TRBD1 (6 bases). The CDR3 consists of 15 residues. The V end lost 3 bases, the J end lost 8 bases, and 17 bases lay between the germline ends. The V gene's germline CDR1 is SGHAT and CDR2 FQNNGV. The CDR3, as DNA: TGTGCCAGCAGCTTTGGGCAGGGGCCGATCGAGCCCCAGCATTTT. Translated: CASSFGQGPIEPQHF.

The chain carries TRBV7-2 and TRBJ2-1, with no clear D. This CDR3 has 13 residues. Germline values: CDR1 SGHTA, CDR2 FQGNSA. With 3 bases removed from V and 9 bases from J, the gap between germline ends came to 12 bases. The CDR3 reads CASSFVSSSEQFF. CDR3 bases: TGTGCCAGCAGCTTCGTCTCAAGTAGTGAGCAGTTCTTC.

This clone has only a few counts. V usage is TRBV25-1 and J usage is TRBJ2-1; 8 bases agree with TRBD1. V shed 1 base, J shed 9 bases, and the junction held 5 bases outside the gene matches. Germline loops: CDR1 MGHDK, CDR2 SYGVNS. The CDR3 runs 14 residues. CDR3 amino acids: CASSESDRAREQFF. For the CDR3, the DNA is TGTGCCAGCAGTGAATCGGACAGGGCGCGTGAGCAGTTCTTC.

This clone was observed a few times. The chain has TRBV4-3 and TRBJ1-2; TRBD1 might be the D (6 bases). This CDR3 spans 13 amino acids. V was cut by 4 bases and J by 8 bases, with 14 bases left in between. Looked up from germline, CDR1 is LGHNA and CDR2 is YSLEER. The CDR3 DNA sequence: TGCGCCAGCAGCCTTACTAACAGGGACGGCTACACCTTC. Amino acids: CASSLTNRDGYTF.

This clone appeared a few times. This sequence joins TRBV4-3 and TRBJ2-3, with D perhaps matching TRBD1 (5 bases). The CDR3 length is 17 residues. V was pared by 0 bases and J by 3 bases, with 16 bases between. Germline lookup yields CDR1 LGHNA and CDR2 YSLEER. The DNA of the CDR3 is TGCGCCAGCAGCCAAGATGCCGCAGGGTTGACGACAGATACGCAGTATTTT. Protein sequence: CASSQDAAGLTTDTQYF.